One and the same sample provided the 25 T cell receptor beta chains below, sequenced in a study of blood T cell repertoires in COVID-19. Sequenced by immunoSEQ multiplex PCR; TCRdb stores in-frame clones only, minus some. This table has more than 35,000 clones, around 90% appearing once. Sequenced: peripheral blood. The source is a man aged 60 to 69 with acute or convalescent COVID-19.

The chain uses TRBV21-1 and TRBJ2-1; TRBD2 is taken as the D call from the table, unchecked against the DNA. TRBV21-1 is labeled a pseudogene. The CDR3 contains 16 residues. CDR3: CASSSSGYHSYNEQFF. Written as DNA, the CDR3 is TGTGCCAGCAGCAGTAGCGGGTACCACTCCTACAATGAGCAGTTCTTC.

The table lists this clone with a few counts. This chain joins TRBV12-3 or TRBV12-4 and TRBJ1-3; D call uncertain. The CDR3 loop spans 11 amino acids. The V end was cut by 6 bases, the J end by 7 bases, with 7 bases between. The CDR3 sequence is CASRLRNTIYF. The CDR3 DNA reads as TGTGCCAGCAGATTGAGGAACACCATATATTTT.

This clone came up a few times. V gene TRBV4-1 combines with J gene TRBJ2-1; D possibly corresponds to TRBD2 (6 bases). The germline gives CDR1 MGHRA, CDR2 YSYEKL. V lost 2 bases and J 4 bases, leaving 21 bases between the germline ends. This CDR3 spans 18 amino acids. The CDR3 DNA reads TGCGCCAGCAGCCAATTCTCTTGGTCAGGGACTGTATACAATGAGCAGTTCTTC. Residues: CASSQFSWSGTVYNEQFF.

In this sample, this clone turned up a few times. The chain combines TRBV30 with TRBJ1-6, with D maybe TRBD1 (6 bases). Germline CDR1 reads GTSNPN; CDR2 reads SVGIG (reference sequence). Trimming shortened V by 8 bases and J by 5 bases, and 13 bases separated the two germline ends. The CDR3 contains 13 residues. For the CDR3, the DNA is TGTGCCGGCCTAGGACAGCATAATTCACCCCTCCACTTT. Translating gives CAGLGQHNSPLHF.

The chain employs TRBV24-1 and TRBJ2-3; D is uncertain. The germline V gene has CDR1 KGHDR and CDR2 SFDVKD. Trimming removed 3 bases from V and 5 bases from J, with 8 bases in between. This CDR3 has 13 amino acids. This CDR3 is CATSDARLDTQYF. The CDR3 DNA follows: TGTGCCACCAGTGATGCCAGGTTAGATACGCAGTATTTT.

V gene TRBV24-1 combines with J gene TRBJ2-1; 9 bases are shared with TRBD1. Germline values: CDR1 KGHDR, CDR2 SFDVKD. V dropped 3 bases and J dropped 5; count of bases not matched to a gene: 4. The CDR3 spans 15 residues. CDR3 bases: TGTGCCACCAGTGATCCTCGACAGGGGGACAATGAGCAGTTCTTC. Encoded protein: CATSDPRQGDNEQFF.

This sequence joins TRBV6-4 and TRBJ2-2; TRBD2 agrees at 9 bases. Germline CDR1 is MRHNA and CDR2 is SNTAGT. With V trimmed by 8 bases and J by 6 bases, 7 bases remained unmatched. This CDR3 has 14 amino acids. The CDR3 DNA is TGTGCCAGCTCGGGGACTAGCAATCCCGGGGAGCTGTTTTTT. Translating gives CASSGTSNPGELFF.

The chain is built from TRBV24-1 and TRBJ2-3; 7 bases agree with TRBD2. The length of the CDR3 is 15 residues. J was trimmed by 3 bases and V by 4 bases; bases with no gene match: 6. CDR1 KGHDR and CDR2 SFDVKD come from the germline V gene. DNA of the CDR3: TGTGCCACCAGTGACCCTAGCGGTAAGACAGATACGCAGTATTTT. As protein: CATSDPSGKTDTQYF.

This clone was picked up a small number of times. This rearrangement joins TRBV7-9 to TRBJ1-6; 7 bases match TRBD1. Trimming took 1 base from V and 8 from J; bases not matched to a gene: 5. This CDR3 is 15 amino acids long. Germline loops: CDR1 SEHNR, CDR2 FQNEAQ (reference sequence). The CDR3 here is CASSLGGGGHSPLHF. The DNA for the CDR3 is TGTGCCAGCAGCTTAGGTGGAGGGGGCCATTCACCCCTCCACTTT.

A single count supports this clone. This chain uses TRBV18 with TRBJ2-7; a possible D gene is TRBD2 (6 bases). This CDR3 spans 14 amino acids. V dropped 6 bases and J dropped 0 bases, with 12 bases sitting between them. Germline CDR1 reads KGHSH; CDR2 reads LQKENI. CDR3 DNA: TGTGCCAGCTCTCCAGGGACTTACTCCTACGAGCAGTACGTC. Translation gives CASSPGTYSYEQYV.

The chain joins TRBV19 to TRBJ2-5, with 10 nucleotides matching TRBD2. The CDR3 has 18 residues. The V and J ends lost 2 bases and 5 bases, in that order; junction bases with no gene match: 14. Germline lookup yields CDR1 LNHDA and CDR2 SQIVND (reference sequence). CDR3 region: CASSISPLAAGGRETQYF. The CDR3 DNA sequence: TGTGCCAGTAGTATATCCCCCTTGGCAGCGGGGGGGAGGGAGACCCAGTACTTC.

The rearrangement joins TRBV10-2 to TRBJ2-1, with D unresolved. CDR1 and CDR2 (germline): WSHSY, SAAADI. The CDR3 is 14 amino acids. V lost 8 bases to trimming and J lost 1 base, with 12 bases between them. The CDR3 is CASLSDSSYNEQFF. DNA of the CDR3: TGCGCCAGCCTGTCCGACTCTTCCTACAATGAGCAGTTCTTC.

The gene calls are TRBV19 and TRBJ2-6, with D possibly matching TRBD2 (6 bases). V was clipped by 7 bases and J by 0 bases, with 16 bases between them. This CDR3 region has 17 residues. CDR1 LNHDA and CDR2 SQIVND come from the germline V gene (reference sequence). This CDR3 is CASTPGGMDSGANVLTF. The CDR3 DNA follows: TGTGCCAGTACCCCCGGCGGGATGGACTCTGGGGCCAACGTCCTGACTTTC.

The chain recombines TRBV20-1 with TRBJ1-2; D ambiguous. From germline, CDR1 is DFQATT and CDR2 SNEGSKA (reference sequence). The V gene lost 5 bases and the J gene lost 4 bases, with 8 bases spanning the gap. CDR3 size: 11 residues. The chain's CDR3 is CSALSGYGYTF. The DNA of the CDR3 is TGCAGTGCTCTGAGCGGCTATGGCTACACCTTC.

This chain links TRBV7-2 with TRBJ1-2; 7 bases line up with TRBD1. Germline V gene data show CDR1 as SGHTA and CDR2 as FQGNSA. CDR3 length: 14 amino acids. Trimming removed 5 bases from V and 2 bases from J; junction bases left unmatched: 5. CDR3 loop: CASSLTTGNYGYTF. The CDR3 DNA reads TGTGCCAGCAGCCTAACGACAGGGAACTATGGCTACACCTTC. Full variable domain (missing parts from reference TRBV7-2 and TRBJ1-2): GAGVSQSPSNKVTEKGKDVELRCDPISGHTALYWYRQSLGQGLEFLIYFQGNSAPDKSGLPSDRFSAERTGGSVSTLTIQRTQQEDSAVYLCASSLTTGNYGYTFGSGTRLTVV.

The chain is built from TRBV10-1 and TRBJ2-7, with 8 bases lining up with TRBD2. J was trimmed by 3 bases and V by 5 bases; bases with no gene match: 9. In germline, CDR1 is WNHNN, CDR2 SYGVQD (reference sequence). The CDR3 extends over 15 amino acids. CDR3 loop: CASSFGTSSDYEQYF. CDR3 sequence (DNA): TGCGCCAGCAGTTTCGGGACTAGTTCGGACTACGAGCAGTACTTC.

CDR3 nucleotides: TGTGCCAGCAGCTTAGGGACTAGCGGGGACCAAGAGACCCAGTACTTC. Translation: CASSLGTSGDQETQYF. V is TRBV11-2 and J is TRBJ2-5; the match to TRBD2 covers 12 bases. J lost 0 bases, V lost 1 base, and 0 bases had no gene match. The CDR3 runs to 16 residues. Germline-derived CDR1 and CDR2 are SGHAT and FQNNGV. The full variable domain, completed using reference TRBV11-2 and TRBJ2-5, is EAGVAQSPRYKIIEKRQSVAFWCNPISGHATLYWYQQILGQGPKLLIQFQNNGVVDDSQLPKDRFSAERLKGVDSTLKIQPAKLEDSAVYLCASSLGTSGDQETQYFGPGTRLLVL.

This chain connects TRBV27 to TRBJ1-2, with 8 nucleotides matching TRBD1. Germline V gene lookup returns CDR1 MNHEY and CDR2 SMNVEV (reference sequence). CDR3 length equals 16 residues. Trimming took 3 bases from V and 6 from J; bases not matched to a gene: 12. The CDR3 DNA follows: TGTGCCAGCAGTTTCGGGATTCAAAGGACAGGGAATGGCTACACCTTC. This translates into CASSFGIQRTGNGYTF.

V gene TRBV9 combines with J gene TRBJ1-2; 9 positions match TRBD1. With V trimmed by 4 bases and J by 4 bases, 5 bases remained unmatched. The germline V gene encodes CDR1 SGDLS and CDR2 YYNGEE. This CDR3 is 14 amino acids long. The CDR3 sequence is CASSPRTGVYGYTF. The CDR3, as DNA: TGTGCCAGCAGCCCCAGGACAGGGGTCTATGGCTACACCTTC.

The chain combines TRBV6-5 with TRBJ1-1; D is possibly TRBD1 (6 bases). V lost 2 bases and J lost 2, with 12 bases in between. Germline CDR1 reads MNHEY; CDR2 reads SVGAGI. CDR3 length: 15 residues. CDR3 region: CASSYRQEFNTEAFF. CDR3 DNA: TGTGCCAGCAGTTACAGACAGGAATTCAACACTGAAGCTTTCTTT.

The J gene is TRBJ2-1, the V gene TRBV11-2, with 9 positions matching TRBD2. The CDR3 contains 15 residues. Germline values: CDR1 SGHAT, CDR2 FQNNGV. The J segment lost 6 bases and the V segment lost 1 base, leaving 4 bases of the junction unmatched. The CDR3 region is CASSLGGLASNEQFF. The CDR3 DNA sequence: TGTGCCAGCAGCTTAGGGGGACTAGCTTCCAATGAGCAGTTCTTC.

The rearrangement links TRBV19 to TRBJ1-3; 7 nucleotides match TRBD1. CDR1 is LNHDA, CDR2 SQIVND, per germline (reference sequence). The CDR3 length is 18 residues. J was trimmed by 2 bases and V by 0 bases; bases with no gene match: 10. In DNA, the CDR3 is TGTGCCAGTAGTATAGATCCCCGACAGGGAGGAGCTGGAAACACCATATATTTT. It yields the protein CASSIDPRQGGAGNTIYF.

The V and J genes are TRBV5-1 and TRBJ1-2; 8 bases are shared with TRBD1. The germline gives CDR1 SGHRS, CDR2 YFSETQ. Losses at the gene ends were 2 bases for V and 3 bases for J; bases not matched to a gene: 3. The CDR3 loop spans 14 amino acids. The CDR3 sequence: CASSFGQGDYGYTF. The CDR3 DNA follows: TGCGCCAGCAGCTTCGGACAGGGTGACTATGGCTACACCTTC.

This clone was recorded only once. The chain uses TRBV3-1 (or the pseudogene TRBV3-2) and TRBJ2-1; TRBD2 agrees at 9 bases. This CDR3 spans 22 amino acids. Per the germline V gene, CDR1 is LGHDT and CDR2 is YNNKEL (reference sequence). V was pared by 7 bases and J by 7 bases, with 32 bases of the junction left unmatched. CDR3 amino acids: CASTTGGRQGVGGRVLPNEQFF. The DNA for the CDR3 is TGTGCCAGCACTACCGGCGGTCGTCAGGGAGTTGGCGGGAGGGTACTACCTAATGAGCAGTTCTTC.

The genes are TRBV5-1 and TRBJ1-1; D might be TRBD1 (5 bases). Germline V CDR1 and CDR2: SGHRS, YFSETQ. The CDR3 sequence is 16 residues long. V was cut by 0 bases and J by 2 bases, with 14 bases left in between. The CDR3 sequence is CASSLAGGSLNTEAFF. In nucleotides, the CDR3 is TGCGCCAGCAGCTTGGCCGGGGGTTCTCTAAACACTGAAGCTTTCTTT.